These 18 T cell receptor beta chains share one sample of origin, sequenced in a study of OX40 agonist ivuxolimab in advanced cancers. Data came from immunoSEQ multiplex PCR; TCRdb stores just in-frame clones and leaves some out. Of around 61,000 clones listed, less than 85% were seen once; the top ten hold roughly 0.47%. Sample: CD4+ or CD8+ T cells sorted from blood, taken in a trial of the OX40 agonist ivuxolimab. These receptors all come from an adult with an advanced solid tumor such as melanoma, head and neck, liver or kidney cancer.

This chain's CDR3 is CASSVALAGGEQFF. The CDR3 DNA follows: TGTGCCAGCAGCGTAGCACTAGCGGGAGGTGAGCAGTTCTTC. The chain couples TRBV9 to TRBJ2-1; the match to TRBD2 covers 12 bases. In germline, CDR1 is SGDLS, CDR2 YYNGEE. The CDR3 is made up of 14 amino acids. Unmatched junction bases numbered 1, after V lost 0 bases and J lost 9 bases. Full variable domain (rest looked up from reference TRBV9 and TRBJ2-1): DSGVTQTPKHLITATGQRVTLRCSPRSGDLSVYWYQQSLDQGLQFLIQYYNGEERAKGNILERFSAQQFPDLHSELNLSSLELGDSALYFCASSVALAGGEQFFGPGTRLTVL.

This clone is a singleton in its sample. The chain is built from TRBV18 and TRBJ2-7; D not certain. Germline CDR1 is KGHSH and CDR2 is LQKENI. The CDR3 extends over 12 amino acids. V shed 6 bases and J shed 2 bases, with 8 bases lying between them. The CDR3 bases are TGTGCCAGCTCCCCAGACACCTACGAGCAGTACTTC. Its translation is CASSPDTYEQYF.

V is TRBV18 and J is TRBJ2-5, with a possible D match to TRBD2 (5 bases). V lost 2 bases, J lost 11 bases, and 18 bases lay in between. Germline V gene lookup returns CDR1 KGHSH and CDR2 LQKENI. This CDR3 contains 14 residues. The CDR3 loop reads CASSPGSASWEQYF. The CDR3 DNA reads as TGTGCCAGCTCACCAGGTTCGGCTAGTTGGGAGCAGTACTTC.

V is TRBV19 and J is TRBJ2-3; D ambiguous. Germline CDR1 is LNHDA and CDR2 is SQIVND (reference sequence). CDR3 length: 13 residues. V was cut by 5 bases and J by 6 bases, with 12 bases left in between. The CDR3 loop reads CASSSQTWDTQYF. In DNA, the CDR3 is TGTGCCAGTAGTTCCCAGACATGGGATACGCAGTATTTT.

The gene calls are TRBV4-1 and TRBJ2-1; weak D call: TRBD1 (6 bases). The germline CDR1 and CDR2 sequences are MGHRA and YSYEKL. V lost 1 base and J lost 5, with 18 bases in between. The CDR3 is 17 amino acids. CDR3 DNA: TGCGCCAGCAGCCAAGGGACAGCCAACCCGTGGGACAATGAGCAGTTCTTC. Translating it yields CASSQGTANPWDNEQFF.

The V and J genes are TRBV2 and TRBJ2-3, with 7 bases matching TRBD2. This CDR3 is built from 16 residues. Germline V lookup: CDR1 SNHLY, CDR2 FYNNEI. V was clipped by 5 bases and J by 0 bases; unmatched bases: 8. The CDR3 is CASSPILATSTDTQYF. The CDR3 nucleotides are TGTGCCAGCAGTCCTATACTAGCGACTAGCACAGATACGCAGTATTTT.

The J gene is TRBJ2-1, the V gene TRBV6-6; D is unclear. Germline CDR1 and CDR2: MNHNY and SVGAGI (reference sequence). This CDR3 contains 14 residues. The ends were cut back, 2 bases at V and 3 bases at J, with 8 bases in the middle. The CDR3 coding sequence is TGTGCCAGCAGTTACCGTGGCGGCTACAATGAGCAGTTCTTC. Amino acid sequence: CASSYRGGYNEQFF.

The chain has TRBV6-1 and TRBJ2-3, with D maybe TRBD1 (6 bases). The CDR3 contains 13 residues. V lost 7 bases to trimming and J lost 3 bases, with 11 bases between them. Per the germline V gene, CDR1 is MNHNS and CDR2 is SASEGT. Here the CDR3 DNA reads TGTGCCAGCAATGTCGACAGGACAGATACGCAGTATTTT. Protein product: CASNVDRTDTQYF.

J is TRBJ1-5 and V is TRBV21-1; no check of the table's D call, TRBD1, against the DNA was made. TRBV21-1 is a listed pseudogene. This CDR3 is built from 12 residues. CDR3 sequence reads: CASSKEQGPQHF. The DNA of the CDR3 is TGTGCCAGCAGCAAAGAACAGGGGCCCCAGCATTTT.

The chain employs TRBV9 and TRBJ2-5, with D hard to call. V lost 3 bases, J lost 4 bases, and 7 bases lay in between. The germline CDR1 and CDR2 sequences are SGDLS and YYNGEE. CDR3 length equals 12 residues. For the CDR3, the DNA is TGTGCCAGCAGCGACCCAGGAGAGACCCAGTACTTC. This sequence encodes CASSDPGETQYF.

The chain joins TRBV29-1 to TRBJ2-1; possibly TRBD1 for D (5 bases). Germline V gene sequence: CDR1 SQVTM, CDR2 ANQGSEA. The CDR3 has 14 residues. V lost 4 bases and J lost 0, with 10 bases in between. The CDR3 reads CSVAQGDSYNEQFF. CDR3 nucleotide sequence: TGCAGCGTTGCTCAAGGGGACTCCTACAATGAGCAGTTCTTC.

The rearrangement links TRBV4-2 to TRBJ1-2; a possible D gene is TRBD1 (6 bases). This CDR3 region has 14 residues. V was trimmed by 1 base and J by 7 bases, leaving 13 bases between them. CDR1 and CDR2 from the germline V gene are LGHNA and YNFKEQ. CDR3 region: CASSQGDTLTGYTF. CDR3 coding DNA: TGTGCCAGCAGCCAAGGGGACACCCTAACTGGCTACACCTTC.

As for this clone: At one of its ends the junction is not consistent with the germline gene, which may arise from a read error. The V gene is TRBV19, the J gene TRBJ2-1, with D hard to call. CDR1 and CDR2 (germline): LNHDA, SQIVND (reference sequence). The CDR3 is 21 residues long. The CDR3 DNA reads as TGTGCCAGTAGTCTAGACCCTCATGTGGAGTTAGGAATTGTTCGCGACAATGAGCAGTTCTTC. Encoded protein: CASSLDPHVELGIVRDNEQFF.

This clone came up a few times. The V call is TRBV4-2, the J call TRBJ2-4; D is unresolved. The CDR3 consists of 14 residues. Per the germline V gene, CDR1 is LGHNA and CDR2 is YNFKEQ. Deletions cut 0 bases from V and 8 bases from J, with 11 bases between. The CDR3: CASSQDPSDDIQYF. DNA for the CDR3: TGTGCCAGCAGCCAAGATCCCTCTGATGACATTCAGTACTTC.

The J gene is TRBJ1-3, the V gene TRBV20-1; D not resolved. Trimming pared 2 bases from V and 7 bases from J, leaving 6 bases between. The CDR3 loop spans 11 amino acids. The germline V gene has CDR1 DFQATT and CDR2 SNEGSKA (reference sequence). CDR3 bases: TGCAGTGCTAGATTGTCGAACACCATATATTTT. Translation gives CSARLSNTIYF.

V is TRBV4-1 and J is TRBJ2-5, with a tentative D call TRBD2 (5 bases). Germline assignment: CDR1 MGHRA and CDR2 YSYEKL. This CDR3 contains 15 residues. Trimming took 0 bases from V and 5 from J, leaving 13 bases between them. The DNA of the CDR3 is TGCGCCAGCAGCCAAGATCGGCGGGTTGAGGAGACCCAGTACTTC. Translation gives CASSQDRRVEETQYF.

J is TRBJ1-5 and V is TRBV4-3; no definite D call. Trimming took 0 bases from V and 0 from J, leaving 6 bases between them. The CDR3 has 15 amino acids. Germline CDR1 LGHNA, CDR2 YSLEER. This CDR3 reads CASSQEADSNQPQHF. The CDR3, as DNA: TGCGCCAGCAGCCAAGAGGCGGATAGCAATCAGCCCCAGCATTTT.

The chain combines TRBV6-4 with TRBJ1-2; D unclear. The CDR3 runs 15 residues. Trimming shortened V by 3 bases and J by 0 bases, and 11 bases separated the two germline ends. Per the germline V gene, CDR1 is MRHNA and CDR2 is SNTAGT. The DNA of the CDR3 is TGTGCCAGCAGTGAAGAGGACGGAGCTAACTATGGCTACACCTTC. Amino acid sequence: CASSEEDGANYGYTF.